A single sample is the source of the 20 T cell receptor beta chains below, sequenced in a study of blood T cell repertoires in COVID-19. Data came from immunoSEQ multiplex PCR; TCRdb stores just in-frame clones and leaves some out. The sample gives about 94,000 clones, 84% of which show up once; approximately 6.7% is in the top ten. The sample taken for sequencing was peripheral blood. These receptors all stem from a man in his fifties or sixties with acute or convalescent COVID-19.

This clone appeared a single time. The chain links TRBV3-1 (or the pseudogene TRBV3-2) to TRBJ2-1; no firm D call. V was clipped by 0 bases and J by 10 bases, with 7 bases between them. Per the germline V gene, CDR1 is LGHDT and CDR2 is YNNKEL (reference sequence). The CDR3 extends over 12 amino acids. For the CDR3, the DNA is TGTGCCAGCAGCCAAGAACCTACGGAGCAGTTCTTC. Protein product: CASSQEPTEQFF.

Only one count was recorded for this clone. V and J are TRBV30 and TRBJ2-5, with TRBD2 identical over 10 bases. The germline gives CDR1 GTSNPN, CDR2 SVGIG (reference sequence). CDR3 length: 15 residues. V was pared by 1 base and J by 1 base, with 3 bases of the junction left unmatched. DNA for the CDR3: TGTGCCTGGAGTGGACTAGCGGGTCCCCAAGAGACCCAGTACTTC. It translates to CAWSGLAGPQETQYF. The entire variable domain, with the rest obtained from reference TRBV30 and TRBJ2-5, is as follows: SQTIHQWPATLVQPVGSPLSLECTVEGTSNPNLYWYRQAAGRGLQLLFYSVGIGQISSEVPQNLSASRPQDRQFILSSKKLLLSDSGFYLCAWSGLAGPQETQYFGPGTRLLVL.

The V and J genes are TRBV18 and TRBJ1-2, with 9 positions matching TRBD1. The CDR3 runs 15 residues. V dropped 1 base and J dropped 0; count of bases not matched to a gene: 0. Per germline, CDR1 KGHSH and CDR2 LQKENI. CDR3 DNA: TGTGCCAGCTCACCACGGACAGGGGCTAACTATGGCTACACCTTC. Translating gives CASSPRTGANYGYTF.

This clone showed up just a few times. The V gene is TRBV6-5, the J gene TRBJ2-3; possible D gene TRBD1, 6 bases. V lost 6 bases and J lost 2, with 12 bases in between. There are 14 residues in the CDR3. Germline CDR1 is MNHEY and CDR2 is SVGAGI. The CDR3 DNA sequence: TGTGCCAGCAGCCGGGGACAATACACAGATACGCAGTATTTT. Its translation: CASSRGQYTDTQYF.

J is TRBJ1-2 and V is TRBV12-3 or TRBV12-4; D call uncertain. V was pared by 2 bases and J by 8 bases, with 12 bases between. The CDR3 spans 13 residues. CDR3 in DNA: TGTGCCAGCAGTTTAAGGGCAGGAGGAGGCTACACCTTC. Protein: CASSLRAGGGYTF.

This clone was seen only once. The rearrangement uses TRBV9 and TRBJ1-1; D gene uncertain. Germline lookup yields CDR1 SGDLS and CDR2 YYNGEE. V shed 0 bases and J shed 2 bases, with 20 bases lying between them. This CDR3 comprises 18 residues. This chain's CDR3 is CASSVASAGGRKNTEAFF. In DNA, the CDR3 is TGTGCCAGCAGCGTAGCTTCAGCAGGCGGGAGGAAAAACACTGAAGCTTTCTTT.

The gene calls are TRBV30 and TRBJ1-1; possible D gene TRBD1, 6 bases. The CDR3 spans 12 residues. The V and J ends lost 8 bases and 13 bases respectively, with 23 bases between them. Germline CDR1 and CDR2: GTSNPN and SVGIG (reference sequence). CDR3 in DNA: TGTGCCGGATGCACTGGGGGCAGGAGCGGTTTCTTT. Its protein is CAGCTGGRSGFF.

The J gene is TRBJ1-5, the V gene TRBV2; D gene ambiguous. This CDR3 region has 14 residues. Germline V gene data show CDR1 as SNHLY and CDR2 as FYNNEI. With 3 bases removed from V and 2 bases from J, the gap between germline ends came to 8 bases. The CDR3 DNA sequence: TGTGCCAGCAGTGAGATCCAGGGCAATCAGCCCCAGCATTTT. As protein: CASSEIQGNQPQHF.

This chain joins TRBV29-1 and TRBJ1-1; tentative D call: TRBD1 (5 bases). Trimming removed 7 bases from V and 3 bases from J, with 9 bases in between. CDR1 is SQVTM and CDR2 is ANQGSEA in the germline V gene. The CDR3 extends over 11 amino acids. For the CDR3, the DNA is TGCAGCGCCGGGACTTACACTGAAGCTTTCTTT. This encodes CSAGTYTEAFF.

Only one count was recorded for this clone. This rearrangement joins TRBV18 to TRBJ1-1, with TRBD1 as a possible D gene (5 bases). The CDR3 has 14 amino acids. Germline V gives CDR1 KGHSH, CDR2 LQKENI. The ends were cut back, 2 bases at V and 1 base at J, with 8 bases in the middle. The CDR3 spells CASSPTTGNTEAFF. The CDR3 DNA follows: TGTGCCAGCTCACCAACTACAGGGAACACTGAAGCTTTCTTT.

V and J are TRBV2 and TRBJ1-2, with TRBD1 matching over 8 bases. Germline CDR1 SNHLY, CDR2 FYNNEI. After removal of 6 bases from V and 7 bases from J, the junction contained 7 bases not matched to a gene. The CDR3 contains 13 residues. The CDR3: CASRSTTGGGYTF. DNA of the CDR3: TGTGCCAGCAGGTCTACCACAGGGGGTGGCTACACCTTC.

This clone was detected a few times. This rearrangement joins TRBV27 to TRBJ2-6; 7 nucleotides line up with TRBD1. This CDR3 has 17 amino acids. Trimming at V came to 3 bases and at J to 0 bases, leaving 5 bases not matched to a gene. The germline V gene has CDR1 MNHEY and CDR2 SMNVEV (reference sequence). CDR3 sequence reads: CASSLGPGGSGANVLTF. CDR3 bases: TGTGCCAGCAGTTTGGGGCCAGGGGGCTCTGGGGCCAACGTCCTGACTTTC.

The DNA for the CDR3 is TGCGCCAGCAGTCTATCGGCGGTGGATCAGCCCCAGCATTTT. This translates into CASSLSAVDQPQHF. The chain is built from TRBV10-2 and TRBJ1-5, with D unclear. Looked up from germline, CDR1 is WSHSY and CDR2 is SAAADI. The CDR3 contains 14 residues. The V gene lost 5 bases and the J gene lost 5 bases, with 13 bases spanning the gap.

J is TRBJ1-1 and V is TRBV19; 7 bases agree with TRBD1. The germline gives CDR1 LNHDA, CDR2 SQIVND (reference sequence). The V gene end was trimmed by 0 bases and the J gene end by 5 bases; junction bases not matched to a gene: 3. CDR3 length equals 14 residues. CDR3 DNA sequence: TGTGCCAGTAGTATAGAAGGGGGCCAAACTGAAGCTTTCTTT. Its translation: CASSIEGGQTEAFF.

The chain recombines TRBV7-8 with TRBJ1-1; the match to TRBD1 covers 11 bases. Germline trimming cut 5 bases from V and 3 bases from J; bases unmatched to any gene: 5. Germline CDR1 SGHVS, CDR2 FQNEAQ. CDR3 size: 15 residues. CDR3 coding DNA: TGTGCCAGCAGCCCACAGGGACAGGGGGACACTGAAGCTTTCTTT. It specifies CASSPQGQGDTEAFF. Filled out from reference TRBV7-8 and TRBJ1-1, the complete variable domain reads GAGVSQSPRYKVAKRGQDVALRCDPISGHVSLFWYQQALGQGPEFLTYFQNEAQLDKSGLPSDRFFAERPEGSVSTLKIQRTQQEDSAVYLCASSPQGQGDTEAFFGQGTRLTVV.

V gene TRBV28 combines with J gene TRBJ1-6, with 9 bases that match TRBD1. CDR1 and CDR2 from the germline V gene are MDHEN and SYDVKM. With 6 bases clipped from V and 6 bases from J, the junction kept 6 bases outside the gene matches. The CDR3 is 15 amino acids. The CDR3 spells CASSILTGGNSPLHF. CDR3 DNA: TGTGCCAGCAGCATTCTGACAGGGGGTAATTCACCCCTCCACTTT. The full variable domain, completed using reference TRBV28 and TRBJ1-6, is DVKVTQSSRYLVKRTGEKVFLECVQDMDHENMFWYRQDPGLGLRLIYFSYDVKMKEKGDIPEGYSVSREKKERFSLILESASTNQTSMYLCASSILTGGNSPLHFGNGTRLTVT.

This chain uses TRBV18 with TRBJ2-1; TRBD2 is a possible D gene (5 bases). V was trimmed by 4 bases and J by 6 bases, leaving 22 bases between them. The CDR3 is 17 residues long. Germline V gene lookup returns CDR1 KGHSH and CDR2 LQKENI. CDR3 sequence (DNA): TGTGCCAGCTCACTACGGACCGGGCCCCAGGCGGGCAATGAGCAGTTCTTC. It yields the protein CASSLRTGPQAGNEQFF.

This sequence joins TRBV4-1 and TRBJ1-6; D is unclear. The CDR3 spans 16 residues. V lost 7 bases and J 0 bases, leaving 13 bases between the germline ends. The germline V gene has CDR1 MGHRA and CDR2 YSYEKL. The CDR3: CASTSDSYSYNSPLHF. CDR3 coding DNA: TGCGCCAGCACCTCGGACTCTTACTCCTATAATTCACCCCTCCACTTT.

The rearrangement joins TRBV19 to TRBJ1-5, with D possibly TRBD1 on 5 matching bases. The CDR3 covers 16 residues. V was clipped by 3 bases and J by 6 bases, with 18 bases between them. Germline CDR1 reads LNHDA; CDR2 reads SQIVND (reference sequence). The CDR3 coding sequence is TGTGCCAGTAGTATGTCGGAAGACAGAATATCTCAGCCCCAGCATTTT. Translated, it gives CASSMSEDRISQPQHF.

The chain carries TRBV6-1 and TRBJ1-1, with 10 bases fitting TRBD1. Germline CDR1 MNHNS, CDR2 SASEGT. The junction had 5 bases not matched to a gene; V was cut back by 3 bases and J by 1 base. The CDR3 has 16 amino acids. The CDR3 sequence is CASSDRQGAWNTEAFF. The CDR3 bases are TGTGCCAGCAGTGATAGACAGGGGGCGTGGAACACTGAAGCTTTCTTT.